The next 15 T cell receptor beta chains were all read from a single sample in a study of vaccination and CD4 T cells after COVID-19. No antigen is known for these receptors. Treatment defined: approximately 11-day PBMC culture with coronavirus spike peptide pools or control peptides (ViraFEST assay). The assay that was used to sequence DNA from cultured CD4+ T cells was the Oncomine TCR Beta short-read assay. TCRdb called the PCR reads again in MiXCR, with one record for every CDR3 protein. The table has more than 10,000 distinct CDR3 sequences, approximately 70% seen once. Input material: CD4+ T cells from blood, cultured in vitro. These receptors all stem from a human donor who had recovered from COVID-19.

This clonotype was counted once. This chain uses TRBV7-8 with TRBJ2-3; 10 positions match TRBD1. Germline CDR1 and CDR2: SGHVS and FQNEAQ. CDR3 size: 17 residues. The V segment lost 5 bases and the J segment 0 bases; nucleotides outside the gene matches: 8. The DNA for the CDR3 is TGTGCCAGCAGCCCGGCTCGGACAGGGGGAAGCACAGATACGCAGTATTTT. Amino acids: CASSPARTGGSTDTQYF.

The CDR3: CSARKPSTDTQYF. DNA of the CDR3: TGCAGTGCTAGAAAACCTAGCACAGATACGCAGTATTTT. The chain combines TRBV20-1 with TRBJ2-3; no firm D call. Per the germline V gene, CDR1 is DFQATT and CDR2 is SNEGSKA (reference sequence). Deletions cut 2 bases from V and 0 bases from J, with 6 bases between. The CDR3 contains 13 residues.

This clonotype was detected a few times. The chain is built from TRBV20-1 and TRBJ1-1, with TRBD1 as a possible D gene (6 bases). Germline V gene data show CDR1 as DFQATT and CDR2 as SNEGSKA (reference sequence). V shed 6 bases and J shed 11 bases, with 19 bases lying between them. CDR3 size: 12 residues. For the CDR3, the DNA is TGCAGTGCACCTCGGGGGGGCCTGGAGGCTTTCTTT. It is translated as CSAPRGGLEAFF.

The chain links TRBV27 to TRBJ1-1, with D maybe TRBD1 (5 bases). Trimming removed 3 bases at V and 7 bases at J, with 21 bases between. CDR1 is MNHEY and CDR2 is SMNVEV in the germline V gene (reference sequence). The CDR3 has 16 amino acids. CDR3 sequence (DNA): TGTGCCAGCAGTTTTGTAGCAGGGCCTGCGCAGGGTGAAGCTTTCTTT. It specifies CASSFVAGPAQGEAFF.

CDR3 in DNA: TGCAGTGCTAGAAGCCCGTCCTCTGGGGCCAACGTCCTGACTTTC. This translates into CSARSPSSGANVLTF. This chain links TRBV20-1 with TRBJ2-6; no reliable D call. Germline values: CDR1 DFQATT, CDR2 SNEGSKA (reference sequence). Trimming pared 2 bases from V and 0 bases from J, leaving 8 bases between. This CDR3 region has 15 residues.

The chain's CDR3 is CASSFRSYNEQFF. For the CDR3, the DNA is TGTGCCAGCAGTTTCAGGTCTTACAATGAGCAGTTCTTC. The chain joins TRBV27 to TRBJ2-1; the D is unclear. This CDR3 contains 13 residues. Trimming removed 3 bases at V and 4 bases at J, with 7 bases between. CDR1 MNHEY and CDR2 SMNVEV come from the germline V gene (reference sequence).

The V call is TRBV7-2, the J call TRBJ2-1; 13 positions agree with TRBD2. The CDR3 spans 14 residues. Losses at the gene ends were 5 bases for V and 7 bases for J; bases not matched to a gene: 2. Per the germline V gene, CDR1 is SGHTA and CDR2 is FQGNSA. In DNA form, the CDR3 reads TGTGCCAGCAGCCCGGGACTAGCGGGAAATGAGCAGTTCTTC. It yields the protein CASSPGLAGNEQFF.

This clonotype was found once. The chain uses TRBV2 and TRBJ2-7; D may be TRBD1 (5 bases). The length of the CDR3 is 13 residues. Germline V gene lookup returns CDR1 SNHLY and CDR2 FYNNEI. Deletions cut 7 bases from V and 1 base from J, with 11 bases between. The CDR3: CASNPGNSYEQYF. In DNA, the CDR3 is TGTGCCAGCAACCCAGGGAATTCCTACGAGCAGTACTTC.

The gene calls are TRBV28 and TRBJ1-2; TRBD1 agrees at 8 bases. CDR3 length: 16 amino acids. Germline CDR1 and CDR2: MDHEN and SYDVKM. Unmatched junction bases numbered 9, after V lost 2 bases and J lost 4 bases. As DNA, the CDR3 is TGTGCCAGCAGTTTAGGTCCGGGACAGGAATTCTATGGCTACACCTTC. Translation gives CASSLGPGQEFYGYTF.

The J gene is TRBJ2-7, the V gene TRBV7-9; D is perhaps TRBD1 (6 bases). The germline V gene encodes CDR1 SEHNR and CDR2 FQNEAQ (reference sequence). The CDR3 is 12 amino acids. Between the trimmed V and J ends, which lost 3 bases and 6 bases, there was a span of 9 bases. The CDR3 sequence is CASSLTRGEQYF. In DNA, the CDR3 is TGTGCCAGCAGCTTGACCAGGGGCGAGCAGTACTTC.

This chain joins TRBV19 and TRBJ1-6; TRBD1 is a possible D gene (6 bases). CDR1 is LNHDA, CDR2 SQIVND, per germline (reference sequence). The CDR3 runs 14 residues. Trimming took off 7 bases at V and 5 bases at J, with 12 bases between the two ends. The CDR3 coding sequence is TGTGCCAGTACCCAGGGGTTCCATAATTCACCCCTCCACTTT. Amino acids: CASTQGFHNSPLHF.

The rearrangement joins TRBV15 to TRBJ1-2, with D possibly matching TRBD1 (6 bases). Germline CDR1 is LNHNV and CDR2 is YYDKDF (reference sequence). The V and J ends lost 4 bases and 8 bases respectively, with 14 bases between them. The CDR3 extends over 13 amino acids. DNA for the CDR3: TGTGCCACCAGCACAAAACAGGGATTAGGCTACACCTTC. The encoded protein is CATSTKQGLGYTF.

The chain has TRBV4-2 and TRBJ1-2, with a possible D match to TRBD1 (5 bases). This CDR3 is 15 amino acids long. Germline CDR1 and CDR2: LGHNA and YNFKEQ. V lost 4 bases and J 4 bases, leaving 16 bases between the germline ends. Written as DNA, the CDR3 is TGTGCCAGCAGCCCGGGGACCTCGGTAGCCTATGGCTACACCTTC. This sequence encodes CASSPGTSVAYGYTF.

The V and J genes are TRBV21-1 and TRBJ1-5; the D call TRBD1 from the table was never checked on the DNA. TRBV21-1 is a recognized pseudogene. The length of the CDR3 is 15 residues. CDR3 loop: CASSKDRLSNQPQHF. In DNA, the CDR3 is TGTGCCAGCAGCAAAGACAGGCTTAGCAATCAGCCCCAGCATTTT.

The chain joins TRBV27 to TRBJ2-1; 7 nucleotides match TRBD2. Looked up from germline, CDR1 is MNHEY and CDR2 is SMNVEV (reference sequence). The CDR3 spans 15 residues. V lost 5 bases, J lost 0 bases, and 4 bases stayed unmatched. CDR3 sequence reads: CASSPREGSYNEQFF. The DNA of the CDR3 is TGTGCCAGCAGTCCCAGGGAGGGCTCCTACAATGAGCAGTTCTTC.